This is a list of T cell receptor beta chains from one sample in a study of early T cells in non-severe SARS-CoV-2 infection. TCRdb ran MiXCR on the 5' RACE reads and lists one entry per CDR3 protein. The data hold more than 70,000 distinct CDR3 sequences, with roughly an eighth observed a single time. Material for sequencing was whole blood. The source of these receptors is an adult who was a healthcare worker with PCR-confirmed SARS-CoV-2 infection or an uninfected control (not recorded which). CDR3s include the opening cysteine and the closing phenylalanine or tryptophan. The order of the fields is J gene, clone size, D gene, V gene, CDR3 protein, CDR3 DNA. The D gene is left open where the match is weak. Clone size is stated in some rows and not others, as once, few, many or a class when expanded.

TRBJ1-2 | - | - | TRBV7-9 | CASSLGEIRGDGYTF | TGTGCCAGCAGCTTAGGCGAGATTCGCGGGGATGGCTACACCTTC
TRBJ1-4 | few | - | TRBV28 | CASSGGTGLNEKLFF | TGTGCCAGCAGTGGGGGGACGGGACTCAATGAAAAACTGTTTTTT
TRBJ1-2 | once | - | TRBV20-1 | CSALLGATYGYTF | TGCAGTGCCCTCCTGGGGGCAACCTATGGCTACACCTTC
TRBJ2-7 | - | TRBD2 | TRBV11-2 | CASSLAAGGHYEQYF | TGTGCCAGCAGCTTAGCGGCGGGGGGGCACTACGAGCAGTACTTC
TRBJ2-1 | - | - | TRBV5-1 | CASSLNGGASGEQFF | TGCGCCAGCAGCTTGAACGGGGGAGCCTCTGGGGAGCAGTTCTTC
TRBJ2-3 | - | - | TRBV29-1 | CSAAGDTQYF | TGCAGCGCCGCGGGGGATACGCAGTATTTT
TRBJ2-2 | - | TRBD1 | TRBV7-2 | CAGSWVRGRTGELFF | TGTGCCGGCAGCTGGGTCAGGGGGCGAACCGGGGAGCTGTTTTTT
TRBJ2-3 | few | - | TRBV6-5 | CASSYSGYTQYF | TGTGCCAGCAGTTACTCGGGGTATACGCAGTATTTT
TRBJ2-5 | - | TRBD1 | TRBV5-1 | CASSLEQGRETQYF | TGCGCCAGCAGCTTGGAACAGGGGCGAGAGACCCAGTACTTC
TRBJ2-5 | medium-sized | - | TRBV11-2 | CASSLGWVAQETQYF | TGTGCCAGCAGCTTAGGTTGGGTGGCACAAGAGACCCAGTACTTC
TRBJ1-3 | - | - | TRBV12-3/TRBV12-4 | CASSLHLGNTIYF | TGTGCCAGCAGTTTACATCTTGGAAACACCATATATTTT
TRBJ2-3 | few | TRBD2 | TRBV20-1 | CSARSGGKGTDTQYF | TGCAGTGCTAGGTCGGGGGGAAAAGGCACAGATACGCAGTATTTT
TRBJ2-5 | many | - | TRBV18 | CASSPPLVSLETQYF | TGTGCCAGCTCACCACCGCTAGTATCCTTAGAGACCCAGTACTTC
TRBJ1-6 | many | - | TRBV6-5 | CASSNGQSSLF | TGTGCCAGCAGTAACGGACAGTCTAGCCTTTTT
TRBJ2-1 | many | - | TRBV20-1 | CSARANEGTIDEQFF | TGCAGTGCTAGGGCCAATGAGGGTACTATCGATGAGCAGTTCTTC
TRBJ2-7 | many | TRBD1 | TRBV7-2 | CASSYPSGGHYEQYF | TGTGCCAGCAGCTACCCCTCAGGGGGCCACTACGAGCAGTACTTC
TRBJ1-2 | once | - | TRBV30 | CAWITFYGYTF | TGTGCCTGGATCACCTTCTATGGCTACACCTTC
TRBJ1-2 | few | - | TRBV6-6 | CASSWLADGYTF | TGTGCCAGCAGTTGGTTGGCGGACGGCTACACCTTC
TRBJ1-1 | - | TRBD1 | TRBV6-2/TRBV6-3 | CASSYNGQVSAFF | TGTGCCAGCAGTTACAACGGACAGGTTTCAGCTTTCTTT
TRBJ1-4 | - | - | TRBV4-2 | CASSRQLDVREKLFF | TGTGCCAGCAGCCGACAATTAGACGTACGGGAAAAACTGTTTTTT
TRBJ2-7 | many | TRBD1 | TRBV29-1 | CSVGSGGGYEQYF | TGCAGCGTAGGTTCAGGGGGCGGGTACGAGCAGTACTTC
TRBJ2-7 | many | TRBD1 | TRBV5-1 | CASSFGTAYEQYF | TGCGCCAGCAGCTTCGGGACAGCCTACGAGCAGTACTTC
TRBJ1-3 | many | - | TRBV11-1 | CASSPRERSYSGNTIYF | TGTGCCAGCAGCCCTCGAGAGAGGAGCTACTCTGGAAACACCATATATTTT
TRBJ2-1 | few | TRBD1 | TRBV7-9 | CASSPGTGVEQFF | TGTGCCAGCAGCCCTGGGACAGGGGTAGAGCAGTTCTTC
TRBJ2-7 | once | TRBD1 | TRBV28 | CASSFYYRDSYEQYF | TGTGCCAGCAGTTTCTATTACCGGGACAGCTACGAGCAGTACTTC
TRBJ2-1 | many | - | TRBV5-1 | CASSLVSSSYNEQFF | TGCGCCAGCAGCTTGGTGTCTAGCTCCTACAATGAGCAGTTCTTC
TRBJ1-1 | few | - | TRBV27 | CASSPLRATVNTEAFF | TGTGCCAGCAGTCCTCTCAGGGCGACCGTAAACACTGAAGCTTTCTTT
TRBJ1-5 | many | - | TRBV28 | CASSFRQGSNQPQHF | TGTGCCAGCAGTTTTCGGCAGGGTAGCAATCAGCCCCAGCATTTT
TRBJ2-7 | - | TRBD1 | TRBV29-1 | CSVVGTGAGEQYF | TGCAGCGTTGTGGGGACAGGGGCAGGGGAGCAGTACTTC
TRBJ1-6 | few | TRBD1 | TRBV6-5 | CASSTGTGYSPLHF | TGTGCCAGCAGTACCGGGACAGGATATTCACCCCTCCACTTT
TRBJ1-2 | - | - | TRBV5-6 | CASSPTTNYGYTF | TGTGCCAGCAGCCCGACAACTAACTATGGCTACACCTTC
TRBJ1-6 | many | - | TRBV5-1 | CASSRDGRPDNSPLHF | TGCGCCAGCAGCCGGGACGGAAGGCCGGATAATTCACCCCTCCACTTT
TRBJ1-1 | - | - | TRBV12-3/TRBV12-4 | CASSYNPNTEAFF | TGTGCCAGCAGTTATAATCCCAACACTGAAGCTTTCTTT
TRBJ2-3 | - | - | TRBV9 | CASSVSGVRNTQYF | TGTGCCAGCAGCGTTTCAGGGGTAAGAAATACGCAGTATTTT
TRBJ2-7 | many | - | TRBV6-1 | CASSEGDSTYEQYF | TGTGCCAGCAGTGAAGGGGATTCGACCTACGAGCAGTACTTC
TRBJ2-2 | many | - | TRBV27 | CASSLNTGELFF | TGTGCCAGCAGTTTAAACACCGGGGAGCTGTTTTTT
TRBJ1-1 | few | - | TRBV25-1 | CASSEYGAGAEAFF | TGTGCCAGCAGTGAATACGGGGCTGGGGCTGAAGCTTTCTTT
TRBJ1-2 | few | TRBD1 | TRBV5-1 | CASSSGDRDYGYTF | TGCGCCAGCAGCTCCGGGGACAGAGATTATGGCTACACCTTC
TRBJ2-1 | - | TRBD1 | TRBV9 | CASSPQTGAYEQFF | TGTGCCAGCAGCCCACAGACAGGGGCCTATGAGCAGTTCTTC
TRBJ2-2 | few | TRBD1 | TRBV7-3 | CASSQTGTRTGELFF | TGTGCCAGCAGCCAGACAGGGACCCGCACCGGGGAGCTGTTTTTT
TRBJ1-1 | - | - | TRBV30 | CAWDRTNTEAFF | TGTGCCTGGGACAGGACGAACACTGAAGCTTTCTTT
TRBJ2-3 | many | - | TRBV20-1 | CSASGATDTQYF | TGCAGTGCTAGCGGGGCGACAGATACGCAGTATTTT
TRBJ1-2 | many | - | TRBV4-1 | CASSQDLWDIDYGYTF | TGCGCCAGCAGCCAAGATCTGTGGGATATCGACTATGGCTACACCTTC
TRBJ1-1 | - | - | TRBV30 | CAWSLGGQEAFF | TGTGCCTGGAGTCTTGGGGGGCAAGAAGCTTTCTTT
TRBJ2-3 | few | - | TRBV7-8 | CASSLALTSTDTQYF | TGTGCCAGCAGCTTAGCCTTGACCAGCACAGATACGCAGTATTTT
TRBJ2-6 | - | - | TRBV2 | CATHRAGANVLTF | TGTGCCACTCACAGGGCTGGGGCCAACGTCCTGACTTTC
TRBJ1-2 | - | - | TRBV6-1 | CASRLDSNYGYTF | TGTGCCAGCAGACTAGACAGTAACTATGGCTACACCTTC
TRBJ2-5 | few | TRBD1 | TRBV30 | CAWSRQGAVETQYF | TGTGCCTGGAGTCGACAGGGGGCTGTGGAGACCCAGTACTTC